The 15 T cell receptor beta chains listed next were all sequenced from one sample in a study of shared clonotypes between healthy human individuals. Measured with immunoSEQ multiplex PCR; TCRdb has only the in-frame clones, and not every one. The sample carries over 400,000 clones, approximately 82% recorded once. The sequencing input was PBMCs. These receptors were taken from a woman in her thirties or forties in good health. Some clones in this sample may be carry-over from other donors' samples.

This clone came up once. The chain has TRBV15 and TRBJ2-1; no definite D call. Germline-derived CDR1 and CDR2 are LNHNV and YYDKDF (reference sequence). The CDR3 spans 16 residues. With 0 bases removed from V and 5 bases from J, the gap between germline ends came to 14 bases. CDR3 DNA sequence: TGTGCCACCAGCAGAGATCAGGTTCCTAGGGACAATGAGCAGTTCTTC. Encoded protein: CATSRDQVPRDNEQFF.

V usage is TRBV6-4 and J usage is TRBJ1-1, with unresolved D. Germline loops: CDR1 MRHNA, CDR2 SNTAGT. The V and J ends lost 3 bases and 4 bases respectively, with 9 bases between them. The CDR3 has 13 residues. This chain's CDR3 is CASSEARGTEAFF. CDR3 DNA sequence: TGTGCCAGCAGTGAAGCCCGGGGCACTGAAGCTTTCTTT.

This clone has just a few counts. This chain joins TRBV19 and TRBJ2-4; D not resolved. Looked up from germline, CDR1 is LNHDA and CDR2 is SQIVND (reference sequence). The CDR3 spans 14 residues. V gave up 3 bases and J gave up 8 bases, with 14 bases separating them. The CDR3 DNA reads as TGTGCCAGTAGTATCCGGCACGCTGGGGACATTCAGTACTTC. Its protein product is CASSIRHAGDIQYF.

The V gene is TRBV10-3, the J gene TRBJ2-5, with 9 bases identical to TRBD2. The length of the CDR3 is 14 residues. The germline V gene has CDR1 ENHRY and CDR2 SYGVKD. V lost 5 bases and J lost 0; bases outside the gene matches: 1. The CDR3 reads CAISSGRNQETQYF. CDR3 DNA: TGTGCCATCAGTAGCGGGAGGAACCAAGAGACCCAGTACTTC.

The chain carries TRBV5-6 and TRBJ1-2; no firm D call. The germline V gene encodes CDR1 SGHDT and CDR2 YYEEEE. Trimming removed 0 bases at V and 0 bases at J, with 9 bases between. This CDR3 is 15 amino acids long. The CDR3 loop reads CASSLARGANYGYTF. In DNA form, the CDR3 reads TGTGCCAGCAGCTTGGCCCGTGGCGCTAACTATGGCTACACCTTC.

The J gene is TRBJ2-2, the V gene TRBV6-1; D is possibly TRBD1 (5 bases). The germline V and J ends were trimmed by 4 bases and 5 bases, with 11 bases remaining between them. The CDR3 is 14 residues long. Looked up from germline, CDR1 is MNHNS and CDR2 is SASEGT. The CDR3 sequence: CASSAQGSTGELFF. CDR3 sequence (DNA): TGTGCCAGCAGTGCCCAGGGAAGTACCGGGGAGCTGTTTTTT.

V gene TRBV10-3 combines with J gene TRBJ2-3, with 12 bases aligning to TRBD2. The J segment lost 0 bases and the V segment lost 4 bases, leaving 2 bases of the junction unmatched. In germline, CDR1 is ENHRY, CDR2 SYGVKD. CDR3 size: 16 residues. The CDR3 sequence: CAISVLAGGSTDTQYF. The CDR3 nucleotides read TGTGCCATCAGTGTTCTAGCGGGAGGGAGCACAGATACGCAGTATTTT.

The rearrangement links TRBV7-9 to TRBJ2-5; 10 bases align to TRBD2. Germline CDR1 and CDR2: SEHNR and FQNEAQ (reference sequence). V lost 5 bases, J lost 3 bases, and 15 bases stayed unmatched. This CDR3 comprises 18 residues. The CDR3 spells CASSPGWSSGRAEETQYF. Written as DNA, the CDR3 is TGTGCCAGCAGCCCTGGGTGGTCAAGCGGGAGGGCAGAAGAGACCCAGTACTTC.

The chain has TRBV7-2 and TRBJ2-7, with D uncertain. The length of the CDR3 is 11 residues. Trimming left V 1 base short and J 5 bases short, with 3 bases between. CDR1 is SGHTA, CDR2 FQGNSA, per germline. The CDR3 reads CASSLVDEQYF. The CDR3 DNA reads as TGTGCCAGCAGCTTAGTTGACGAGCAGTACTTC.

This chain connects TRBV7-9 to TRBJ1-1, with 8 bases lining up with TRBD1. There are 14 residues in the CDR3. The V gene's germline CDR1 is SEHNR and CDR2 FQNEAQ (reference sequence). Trimming at V came to 5 bases and at J to 7 bases, leaving 9 bases not matched to a gene. CDR3 sequence reads: CASSPNGQGIEAFF. The CDR3 nucleotides are TGTGCCAGCAGCCCCAACGGACAGGGCATTGAAGCTTTCTTT.

The V gene is TRBV19, the J gene TRBJ2-3; no reliable D call. The CDR3 loop spans 14 amino acids. Trimming removed 4 bases at V and 2 bases at J, with 10 bases between. The germline CDR1 and CDR2 sequences are LNHDA and SQIVND (reference sequence). CDR3 in DNA: TGTGCCAGTAGTAGCGGAAAAGACACAGATACGCAGTATTTT. Translating gives CASSSGKDTDTQYF. Complete variable domain (other parts from reference TRBV19 and TRBJ2-3): DGGITQSPKYLFRKEGQNVTLSCEQNLNHDAMYWYRQDPGQGLRLIYYSQIVNDFQKGDIAEGYSVSREKKESFPLTVTSAQKNPTAFYLCASSSGKDTDTQYFGPGTRLTVL.

The chain is built from TRBV11-2 and TRBJ2-5; D might be TRBD1 (6 bases). This CDR3 comprises 15 residues. CDR1 and CDR2 (germline): SGHAT, FQNNGV. Between the trimmed V and J ends, which lost 0 bases and 5 bases, there was a span of 13 bases. CDR3 nucleotide sequence: TGTGCCAGCAGCTTAGATTTGGGGGCTTGGGAGACCCAGTACTTC. Translated, it gives CASSLDLGAWETQYF.

The chain uses TRBV5-8 and TRBJ1-2; possible D gene TRBD1, 5 bases. The CDR3 sequence is 14 residues long. V lost 4 bases to trimming and J lost 4 bases, with 14 bases between them. The V gene's germline CDR1 is SGHTS and CDR2 YDEGEE. The CDR3 region has the DNA TGTGCCAGCAGCCCATGGGGGTCCTCCTATGGCTACACCTTC. Translated, it gives CASSPWGSSYGYTF. The full variable domain, in which reference TRBV5-8 and TRBJ1-2 provide the parts outside the CDR3, is EAGVTQSPTHLIKTRGQQATLRCSPISGHTSVYWYQQALGLGLQFLLWYDEGEERNRGNFPPRFSGRQFPNYSSELNVNALELEDSALYLCASSPWGSSYGYTFGSGTRLTVV.

This rearrangement joins TRBV19 to TRBJ2-7; the D gene is possibly TRBD2 (5 bases). The CDR3 has 14 amino acids. Germline-derived CDR1 and CDR2 are LNHDA and SQIVND (reference sequence). Trimming left V 5 bases short and J 0 bases short, with 11 bases between. The CDR3 DNA is TGTGCCAGTAGTCGCCCCGGGGTCTCCTACGAGCAGTACTTC. This codes for CASSRPGVSYEQYF.

The V call is TRBV4-3, the J call TRBJ2-1; 9 nucleotides agree with TRBD2. V lost 2 bases and J lost 5; bases outside the gene matches: 7. Germline CDR1 LGHNA, CDR2 YSLEER. The CDR3 contains 16 residues. For the CDR3, the DNA is TGCGCCAGCAGCCAAACCGGGACTAGCCGCAACAATGAGCAGTTCTTC. It yields the protein CASSQTGTSRNNEQFF.